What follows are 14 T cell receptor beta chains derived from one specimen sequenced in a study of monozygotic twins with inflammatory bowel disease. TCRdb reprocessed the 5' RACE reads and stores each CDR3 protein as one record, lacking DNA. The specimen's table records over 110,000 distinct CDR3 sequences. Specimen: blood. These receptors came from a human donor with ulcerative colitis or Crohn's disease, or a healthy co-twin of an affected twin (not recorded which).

The CDR3 here is CASSIRSGDEQYF. This sequence joins TRBV7-2 and TRBJ2-7; TCRdb lists TRBD1, though no DNA is available to test this call. The germline CDR1 and CDR2 sequences are SGHTA and FQGNSA. The CDR3 is 13 amino acids.

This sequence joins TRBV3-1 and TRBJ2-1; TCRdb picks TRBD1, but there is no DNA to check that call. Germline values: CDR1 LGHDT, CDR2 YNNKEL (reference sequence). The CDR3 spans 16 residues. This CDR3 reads CASSELTGGTSNEQFF.

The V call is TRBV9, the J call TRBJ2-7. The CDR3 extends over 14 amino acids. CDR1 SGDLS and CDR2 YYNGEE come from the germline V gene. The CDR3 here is CASSVSGNSYEQYF.

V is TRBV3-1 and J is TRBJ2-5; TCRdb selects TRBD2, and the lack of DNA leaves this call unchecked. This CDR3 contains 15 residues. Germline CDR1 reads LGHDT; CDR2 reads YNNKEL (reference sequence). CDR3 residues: CASSHKGGGVKTQYF.

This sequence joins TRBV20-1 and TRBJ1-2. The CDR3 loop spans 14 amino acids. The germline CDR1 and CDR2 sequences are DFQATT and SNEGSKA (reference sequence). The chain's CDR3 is CSAGPQGPTSGYTF.

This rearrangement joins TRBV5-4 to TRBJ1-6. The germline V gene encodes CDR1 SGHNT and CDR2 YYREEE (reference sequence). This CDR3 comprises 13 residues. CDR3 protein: CASTSLPDSPLHF.

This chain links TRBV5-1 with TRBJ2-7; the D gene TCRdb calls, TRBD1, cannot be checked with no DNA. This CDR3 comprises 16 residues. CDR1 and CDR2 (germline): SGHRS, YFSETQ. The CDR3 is CASSLGTGTVIYEQYF.

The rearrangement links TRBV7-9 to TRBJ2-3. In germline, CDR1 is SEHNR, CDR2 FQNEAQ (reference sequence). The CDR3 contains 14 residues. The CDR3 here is CASSLPGSTDTQYF.

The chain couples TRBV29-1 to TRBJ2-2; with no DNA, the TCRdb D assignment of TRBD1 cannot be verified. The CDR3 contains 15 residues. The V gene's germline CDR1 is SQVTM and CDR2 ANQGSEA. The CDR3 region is CSVGGGNSITGELFF.

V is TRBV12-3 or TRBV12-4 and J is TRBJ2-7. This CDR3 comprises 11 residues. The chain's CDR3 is CASCRSYEQYF.

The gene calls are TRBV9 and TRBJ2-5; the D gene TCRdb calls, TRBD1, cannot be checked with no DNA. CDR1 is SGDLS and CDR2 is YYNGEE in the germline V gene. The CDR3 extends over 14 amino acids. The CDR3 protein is CASSADRQQETQYF. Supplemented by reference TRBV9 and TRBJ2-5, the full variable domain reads DSGVTQTPKHLITATGQRVTLRCSPRSGDLSVYWYQQSLDQGLQFLIQYYNGEERAKGNILERFSAQQFPDLHSELNLSSLELGDSALYFCASSADRQQETQYFGPGTRLLVL.

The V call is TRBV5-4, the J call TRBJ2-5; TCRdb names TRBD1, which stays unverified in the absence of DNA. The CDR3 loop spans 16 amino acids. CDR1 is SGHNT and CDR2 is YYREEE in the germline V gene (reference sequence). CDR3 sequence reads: CASSLGDRGPRETQYF.

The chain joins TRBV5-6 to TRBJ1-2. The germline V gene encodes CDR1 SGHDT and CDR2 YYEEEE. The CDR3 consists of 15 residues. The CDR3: CASSPPRGLPYGYTF.

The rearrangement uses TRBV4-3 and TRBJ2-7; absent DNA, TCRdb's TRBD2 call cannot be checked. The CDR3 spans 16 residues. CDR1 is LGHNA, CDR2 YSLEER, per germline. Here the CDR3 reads CASSLDIRGGSYEQYF.